The present entry profiles one TCR beta chain with its context. The data originate from a study of blood T cells in healthy people across ages. With a J-beta primer mix and a sample-barcoded 5' primer, a second PCR ran about 6 to 11 cycles. TCRdb re-called the 5' RACE reads with MiXCR, one entry per CDR3 protein. This sample yields roughly 500,000 distinct CDR3 sequences, of which around 24% are seen a single time; around 10% belongs to the top ten. The donors, aged roughly 6 to 90, were healthy Caucasians from Russia. Investigators took 9.5 to 10 milliliters of peripheral blood from every donor. PBMCs numbering at least 6.5 million were isolated per sample. These records were also assigned to another study, of T cells of mothers and their children. That paper notes: It was found that thymic selection shapes TCR recombination output similarly in related and unrelated pairs.

The specimen sequenced was blood. The TCR was taken from a boy aged 10-17 years in good health.

DNA of the CDR3: TGTGCCAGTAAAGGCGGCTACGAGCAGTACTTC. Protein product: CASKGGYEQYF. V gene TRBV19 combines with J gene TRBJ2-7; no firm D call. This CDR3 is 11 amino acids long. The germline V and J ends were trimmed by 7 bases and 3 bases, with 7 bases remaining between them. Germline lookup yields CDR1 LNHDA and CDR2 SQIVND (reference sequence).